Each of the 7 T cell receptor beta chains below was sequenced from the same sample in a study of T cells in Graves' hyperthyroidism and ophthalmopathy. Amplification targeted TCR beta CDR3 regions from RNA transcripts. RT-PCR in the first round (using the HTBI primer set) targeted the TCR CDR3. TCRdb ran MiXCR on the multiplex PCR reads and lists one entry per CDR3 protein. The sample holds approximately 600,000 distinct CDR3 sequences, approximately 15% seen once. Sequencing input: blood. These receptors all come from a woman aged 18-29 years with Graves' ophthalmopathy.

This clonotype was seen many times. CDR3 DNA sequence: TGTGCCAGCCTCCCAGGGGTAGCGGGTTACAATGAGCAGTTCTTC. This codes for CASLPGVAGYNEQFF. This rearrangement joins TRBV28 to TRBJ2-1; possibly TRBD2 for D (7 bases). The CDR3 consists of 15 residues. From germline, CDR1 is MDHEN and CDR2 SYDVKM. With 8 bases removed from V and 4 bases from J, the gap between germline ends came to 18 bases.

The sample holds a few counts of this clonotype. CDR3 DNA: TGTGCCAGCAGCGTTTTTCCAGCGAACACTGAAGCTTTCTTT. As protein: CASSVFPANTEAFF. The V and J genes are TRBV9 and TRBJ1-1; unclear D gene. Between the trimmed V and J ends, which lost 2 bases and 1 base, there was a span of 9 bases. The CDR3 contains 14 residues. Germline-derived CDR1 and CDR2 are SGDLS and YYNGEE.

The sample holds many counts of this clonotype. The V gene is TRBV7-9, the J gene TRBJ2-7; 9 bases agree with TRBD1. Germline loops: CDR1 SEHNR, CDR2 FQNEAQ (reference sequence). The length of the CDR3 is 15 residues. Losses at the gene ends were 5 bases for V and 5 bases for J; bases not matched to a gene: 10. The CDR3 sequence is CASSNPQGAINEQYF. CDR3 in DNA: TGTGCCAGCAGCAATCCACAGGGGGCGATAAACGAGCAGTACTTC.

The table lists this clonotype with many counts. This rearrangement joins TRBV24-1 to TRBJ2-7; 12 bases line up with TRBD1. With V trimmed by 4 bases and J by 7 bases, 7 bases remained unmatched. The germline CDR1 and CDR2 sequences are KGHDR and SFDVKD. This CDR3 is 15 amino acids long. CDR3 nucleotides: TGTGCCACCAGTGAACCGGGACAGGGGGCGCGTGAGCAGTACTTC. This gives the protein CATSEPGQGAREQYF.

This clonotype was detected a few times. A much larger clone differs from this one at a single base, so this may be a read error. In DNA, the CDR3 is TGTGCCAGCAGTGAAGTGGGACGGGGGAACGCTGAAGCTTTCTTT. Its protein is CASSEVGRGNAEAFF. V gene TRBV12-3 or TRBV12-4 combines with J gene TRBJ1-1; D might be TRBD1 (5 bases). The CDR3 spans 15 residues.

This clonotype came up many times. CDR3 sequence reads: CASREAVVGERNEQYF. Here the CDR3 DNA reads TGTGCCAGTAGAGAGGCGGTAGTTGGGGAGCGCAACGAGCAGTACTTC. This chain links TRBV19 with TRBJ2-7, with D perhaps matching TRBD2 (5 bases). The ends were cut back, 6 bases at V and 5 bases at J, with 23 bases in the middle. The germline CDR1 and CDR2 sequences are LNHDA and SQIVND (reference sequence). This CDR3 spans 16 amino acids.

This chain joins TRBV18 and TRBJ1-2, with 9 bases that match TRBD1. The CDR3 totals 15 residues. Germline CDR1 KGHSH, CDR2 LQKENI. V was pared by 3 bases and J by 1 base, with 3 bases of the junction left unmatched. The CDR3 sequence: CASSPRDRDNYGYTF. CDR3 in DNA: TGTGCCAGCTCACCTAGGGACAGGGATAACTATGGCTACACCTTC.